The present T cell receptor (beta chain) was sequenced within a study of T-cell reconstitution after alpha-beta-depleted transplantation in children. This clonotype appeared a few times. Unique molecular identifiers were used to barcode this TCRbeta library. One entry per CDR3 protein results from TCRdb running MiXCR on the PCR reads. This table has about 370,000 distinct CDR3 sequences, approximately 20% appearing once. V was pared by 6 bases and J by 3 bases, with 9 bases between. This CDR3 has 13 amino acids. The rearrangement joins TRBV12-3 or TRBV12-4 to TRBJ2-1, with D possibly matching TRBD2 (5 bases). Sequenced material: PBMCs from the stem cell graft donor, taken from the stem cell graft. This sequence originates from a human donor who donated a stem cell graft to a child with acute myeloid leukemia. The CDR3 bases are TGTGCCAGCAGCTTCCGGGACTACAATGAGCAGTTCTTC. It specifies CASSFRDYNEQFF.